This TCR beta chain was recorded in a study of blood T cell repertoires in COVID-19 (dated by TCRdb to about 2020). Regarding the study in general: The collaborator samples originated in the United States, Italy and Spain and spanned the acute and convalescent phases of COVID-19. The prospective study material was composed of cDNA or gDNA derived from T cells, B-cell-depleted T cells, or PBMCs. Deeply sampled blood TCRbeta repertoires from subjects exposed to, actively infected with, or recovered from COVID-19 were included in the dataset. The repertoires were made available in a free public database intended to serve as a resource for research on the immune response to SARS-CoV-2. Samples came from the ongoing ImmuneRACE study (first 160 participants) plus 1,254 subjects from 6 global collaborators. The sample metadata nearly always contained a de-identified subject ID, COVID-19 status, age in years and sex. Where available, HLA class I and class II types were taken from metadata supplied by the sample provider and were not determined by assay-based typing.

Unmatched junction bases come to 7, with V trimmed by 6 bases and J by 4 bases. The CDR3 measures 15 amino acids from cysteine to phenylalanine. Only the CDR3 DNA is retained, 45 bases long and in frame from the first base. Looking up the germline V gene yields CDR1 MNHEY and CDR2 SVGAGI. Another Seattle source contributed samples from volunteer blood donors who had recovered from COVID-19. Whole blood was collected in K2EDTA tubes by collaborating institutions according to the institutions' own protocols. For TCRbeta analysis, collaborator samples were shipped as frozen whole blood, as isolated PBMCs, or as DNA extracted from either sample type. About this clone: The antigen it binds to is not known. The sample holds no much larger clone one base away, and base qualities are not on file.

TCRbeta CDR3 regions were amplified from genomic DNA by means of the immunoSEQ Assay, a bias-controlled multiplex PCR. Concerning the study's data processing: The number of nucleated cells in each sample was estimated by amplification of reference gene primers within the assay. To quantify the absolute abundance of each unique TCRbeta CDR3 rearrangement, sequence reads were collapsed and filtered. For each sample, productive Simpson clonality was calculated by taking the square root of Simpson's diversity index across productive rearrangements. Here the immuneACCESS table is served through TCRdb, limited to in-frame sequences with V and J called. Missing clones are a known gap in these copies; in checked studies unresolved V genes cover under half, and the rest lacks a known reason. V and J calls and clone size are those listed in that table; D and trimming were worked out from the DNA. This sample is represented by around 150,000 clones; almost 80% of them were singletons. The top ten hold 11% of the sample.

Broad study findings and their caveats: How much clinical and demographic metadata was included differed by source and by participant, and the metadata was provided uncurated.

Recombination linked TRBV6-5 to TRBJ1-3; TRBD1 fits 9 bases in the junction. The sequence was collected from a man between 60 and 75 years old who had recovered from COVID-19. The sample comprised peripheral blood. The CDR3 amino acid sequence is: CASRNRQGGGNTIYF. The sequenced DNA is TGTGCCAGCAGGAACCGACAGGGGGGAGGAAACACCATATATTTT.